A selection of T cell receptor beta chains follows, all from one sample in a study of technical replicates of blood from a handful of donors. Sequencing was performed with immunoSEQ multiplex PCR; in TCRdb, only in-frame clones are kept and a portion is missing. The sample has about 81,000 clones, about 81% seen once; the top ten hold around 3.9%. Sequencing was done on a sample of PBMCs. The receptor source for this set is a human donor in good health. Some clones in this sample may be carry-over from other donors' samples. The CDR3 runs from the conserved cysteine through the conserved F or W. Each record gives: J gene, V gene, D gene, clone size, CDR3 protein, CDR3 DNA. A D gene is named only where the DNA matches it firmly. Clone size appears in some rows only: once, few, many, or a class for an expanded clone.

j_gene: TRBJ2-2; v_gene: TRBV9; d_gene: TRBD2; abundance: once; CDR3aa: CASSPGLVVGELFF; CDR3nt: TGTGCCAGCAGCCCCGGACTAGTTGTCGGGGAGCTGTTTTTT
j_gene: TRBJ2-5; v_gene: TRBV11-3; d_gene: TRBD1; abundance: NA; CDR3aa: CASSFSGTGGKETQYF; CDR3nt: TGTGCCAGCAGCTTCAGCGGGACAGGGGGCAAGGAGACCCAGTACTTC
j_gene: TRBJ1-5; v_gene: TRBV7-2; d_gene: NA; abundance: NA; CDR3aa: CASSLKGAPEPQHF; CDR3nt: TGTGCCAGCAGCTTAAAAGGGGCCCCCGAGCCCCAGCATTTT
j_gene: TRBJ2-1; v_gene: TRBV28; d_gene: NA; abundance: NA; CDR3aa: CASSGYAGNNEQFF; CDR3nt: TGTGCCAGCAGCGGATATGCAGGGAACAATGAGCAGTTCTTC
j_gene: TRBJ2-1; v_gene: TRBV12-5; d_gene: NA; abundance: NA; CDR3aa: CASGLVQGTSYNEQFF; CDR3nt: TGTGCTAGTGGTTTGGTCCAGGGGACATCCTACAATGAGCAGTTCTTC
j_gene: TRBJ2-1; v_gene: TRBV6-6; d_gene: NA; abundance: NA; CDR3aa: CATGSNEQFF; CDR3nt: TGTGCCACTGGCAGCAATGAGCAGTTCTTC
j_gene: TRBJ2-5; v_gene: TRBV29-1; d_gene: TRBD2; abundance: NA; CDR3aa: CSVGLAAEETQYF; CDR3nt: TGCAGCGTTGGGCTAGCGGCAGAAGAGACCCAGTACTTC
j_gene: TRBJ2-3; v_gene: TRBV25-1; d_gene: TRBD1; abundance: NA; CDR3aa: CASEKGANRDTQYF; CDR3nt: TGTGCCAGCGAAAAGGGGGCTAACCGCGATACGCAGTATTTT
j_gene: TRBJ2-3; v_gene: TRBV30; d_gene: NA; abundance: NA; CDR3aa: CAWSGGGRPSTDTQYF; CDR3nt: TGTGCCTGGAGTGGGGGGGGCCGACCTAGCACAGATACGCAGTATTTT
j_gene: TRBJ2-1; v_gene: TRBV4-3; d_gene: TRBD1; abundance: NA; CDR3aa: CASSRDRQGVPYNEQFF; CDR3nt: TGCGCCAGCAGCCGGGACCGACAGGGGGTCCCCTACAATGAGCAGTTCTTC
j_gene: TRBJ2-3; v_gene: TRBV4-2; d_gene: TRBD2; abundance: NA; CDR3aa: CASSQVAGGPVTQYF; CDR3nt: TGTGCCAGCAGCCAAGTAGCGGGGGGGCCGGTTACGCAGTATTTT
j_gene: TRBJ1-1; v_gene: TRBV19; d_gene: NA; abundance: NA; CDR3aa: CASSMGWRKNTEAFF; CDR3nt: TGTGCCAGTAGTATGGGCTGGCGAAAGAACACTGAAGCTTTCTTT
j_gene: TRBJ2-5; v_gene: TRBV27; d_gene: NA; abundance: NA; CDR3aa: CASSWGGRETQYF; CDR3nt: TGTGCCAGCAGTTGGGGGGGCCGGGAGACCCAGTACTTC
j_gene: TRBJ2-1; v_gene: TRBV11-2; d_gene: TRBD2; abundance: NA; CDR3aa: CASSRHFMRGGAGEQFF; CDR3nt: TGTGCCAGCAGCCGTCACTTCATGCGCGGGGGGGCGGGTGAGCAGTTCTTC
j_gene: TRBJ1-1; v_gene: TRBV5-4; d_gene: NA; abundance: NA; CDR3aa: CASSQSRALNTEAFF; CDR3nt: TGTGCCAGCAGCCAATCCAGGGCCCTGAACACTGAAGCTTTCTTT
j_gene: TRBJ2-5; v_gene: TRBV7-6; d_gene: TRBD2; abundance: NA; CDR3aa: CASTIRGGKNGETQYF; CDR3nt: TGTGCCAGCACGATTCGGGGAGGGAAAAATGGAGAGACCCAGTACTTC
j_gene: TRBJ1-2; v_gene: TRBV9; d_gene: TRBD1; abundance: once; CDR3aa: CASSLGTALYGYTF; CDR3nt: TGTGCCAGCAGCTTAGGGACAGCCCTCTATGGCTACACCTTC
j_gene: TRBJ1-6; v_gene: TRBV7-9; d_gene: TRBD1; abundance: NA; CDR3aa: CASSLGDRGSSYNSPLHF; CDR3nt: TGTGCCAGCAGCTTAGGGGACAGGGGAAGCTCCTATAATTCACCCCTCCACTTT
j_gene: TRBJ2-1; v_gene: TRBV21-1; d_gene: NA; abundance: NA; CDR3aa: CASSTRQGAREQFF; CDR3nt: TGTGCCAGCAGCACCCGACAGGGGGCAAGGGAGCAGTTCTTC
j_gene: TRBJ2-7; v_gene: TRBV29-1; d_gene: NA; abundance: NA; CDR3aa: CSVGGFGGNGEQYF; CDR3nt: TGCAGCGTTGGGGGCTTCGGAGGGAATGGCGAGCAGTACTTC
j_gene: TRBJ1-4; v_gene: TRBV27; d_gene: NA; abundance: NA; CDR3aa: CASSSRDRTNEKLFF; CDR3nt: TGTGCCAGCAGTTCCAGAGACAGGACTAATGAAAAACTGTTTTTT
j_gene: TRBJ2-3; v_gene: TRBV2; d_gene: TRBD2; abundance: once; CDR3aa: CASSAGGVQYF; CDR3nt: TGTGCCAGCAGTGCTGGGGGGGTGCAGTATTTT
j_gene: TRBJ2-3; v_gene: TRBV2; d_gene: TRBD2; abundance: NA; CDR3aa: CASKGGRIADTQYF; CDR3nt: TGTGCCAGCAAGGGCGGGAGAATAGCAGATACGCAGTATTTT
j_gene: TRBJ2-2; v_gene: TRBV10-3; d_gene: NA; abundance: NA; CDR3aa: CATKNPGRANTGELFF; CDR3nt: TGTGCCACCAAGAACCCGGGGAGAGCGAACACCGGGGAGCTGTTTTTT
j_gene: TRBJ2-7; v_gene: TRBV15; d_gene: TRBD2; abundance: NA; CDR3aa: CATSREAGTRGYEQYF; CDR3nt: TGTGCCACCAGCAGAGAAGCCGGGACTAGAGGCTACGAGCAGTACTTC
j_gene: TRBJ2-5; v_gene: TRBV6-6; d_gene: TRBD2; abundance: NA; CDR3aa: CASSARLAGGLETQYF; CDR3nt: TGTGCCAGCAGTGCCAGACTAGCGGGGGGGCTGGAGACCCAGTACTTC
j_gene: TRBJ2-2; v_gene: TRBV12-2; d_gene: NA; abundance: NA; CDR3aa: CASRPPAPRGAYTGELFF; CDR3nt: TGTGCAAGTCGCCCCCCGGCCCCCAGGGGCGCTTACACCGGGGAGCTGTTTTTT
j_gene: TRBJ2-2; v_gene: TRBV7-6; d_gene: NA; abundance: NA; CDR3aa: CASSSPRTKNTGELFF; CDR3nt: TGTGCCAGCAGCTCGCCTAGGACTAAGAACACCGGGGAGCTGTTTTTT
j_gene: TRBJ1-1; v_gene: TRBV7-2; d_gene: NA; abundance: NA; CDR3aa: CASSLVGRRPNTEAFF; CDR3nt: TGTGCCAGCAGCTTAGTTGGGCGCAGGCCAAACACTGAAGCTTTCTTT
j_gene: TRBJ1-3; v_gene: TRBV7-2; d_gene: NA; abundance: NA; CDR3aa: CASSRESSGNTIYF; CDR3nt: TGTGCCAGCAGCCGGGAGAGCTCTGGAAACACCATATATTTT
j_gene: TRBJ2-7; v_gene: TRBV7-9; d_gene: NA; abundance: NA; CDR3aa: CASSFPAPRDEQYF; CDR3nt: TGTGCCAGCAGCTTTCCTGCCCCGAGGGACGAGCAGTACTTC
j_gene: TRBJ2-1; v_gene: TRBV7-3; d_gene: TRBD2; abundance: NA; CDR3aa: CASSFGTSGMNEQFF; CDR3nt: TGTGCCAGCAGCTTTGGGACTAGCGGGATGAATGAGCAGTTCTTC
j_gene: TRBJ2-7; v_gene: TRBV5-1; d_gene: NA; abundance: NA; CDR3aa: CASSSGVHSYEQYF; CDR3nt: TGCGCCAGCAGCTCGGGAGTCCACTCCTACGAGCAGTACTTC
j_gene: TRBJ2-1; v_gene: TRBV30; d_gene: NA; abundance: once; CDR3aa: CALTIGPSSYNEQFF; CDR3nt: TGTGCCCTGACAATCGGCCCGAGCTCCTACAATGAGCAGTTCTTC
j_gene: TRBJ2-5; v_gene: TRBV9; d_gene: TRBD2; abundance: NA; CDR3aa: CASSTPIAGGLKETQYF; CDR3nt: TGTGCCAGCAGCACCCCTATAGCGGGGGGGCTGAAAGAGACCCAGTACTTC
j_gene: TRBJ2-7; v_gene: TRBV5-1; d_gene: TRBD2; abundance: NA; CDR3aa: CASSLTGLAGAYEQYF; CDR3nt: TGCGCCAGCAGCTTGACGGGACTAGCGGGGGCCTACGAGCAGTACTTC
j_gene: TRBJ1-2; v_gene: TRBV29-1; d_gene: NA; abundance: few; CDR3aa: CSVGRDGGYTF; CDR3nt: TGCAGCGTTGGCAGGGATGGCGGCTACACCTTC
j_gene: TRBJ1-5; v_gene: TRBV2; d_gene: TRBD1; abundance: NA; CDR3aa: CASSKGQGWDQPQHF; CDR3nt: TGTGCCAGCAGCAAGGGACAGGGGTGGGATCAGCCCCAGCATTTT
j_gene: TRBJ2-1; v_gene: TRBV5-6; d_gene: TRBD2; abundance: few; CDR3aa: CASSLAGGNEQFF; CDR3nt: TGTGCCAGCAGCTTGGCGGGAGGAAATGAGCAGTTCTTC